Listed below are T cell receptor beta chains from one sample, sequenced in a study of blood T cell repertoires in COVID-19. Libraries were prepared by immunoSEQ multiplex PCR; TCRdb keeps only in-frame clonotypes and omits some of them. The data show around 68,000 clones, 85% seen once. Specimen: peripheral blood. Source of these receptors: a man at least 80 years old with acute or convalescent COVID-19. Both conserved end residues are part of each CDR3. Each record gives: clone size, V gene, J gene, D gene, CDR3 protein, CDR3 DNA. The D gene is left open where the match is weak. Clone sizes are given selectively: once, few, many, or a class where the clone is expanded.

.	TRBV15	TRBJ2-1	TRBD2	CATSKLREGNEQFF	TGTGCCACCAGCAAGCTCCGGGAGGGTAATGAGCAGTTCTTC
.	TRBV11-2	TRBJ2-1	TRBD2	CASSLDLARGRANEQFF	TGTGCCAGCAGCTTAGATCTCGCGCGCGGGAGGGCCAATGAGCAGTTCTTC
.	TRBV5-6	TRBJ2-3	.	CASSLAGVRGADTQYF	TGTGCCAGCAGCTTGGCCGGGGTTCGTGGCGCAGATACGCAGTATTTT
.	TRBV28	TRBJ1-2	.	CASSRPDRNNGYTF	TGTGCCAGCAGTCGACCCGACAGGAACAATGGCTACACCTTC
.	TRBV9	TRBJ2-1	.	CASSPGDRRGNEQFF	TGTGCCAGCTCCCCCGGGGATCGACGGGGCAATGAGCAGTTCTTC
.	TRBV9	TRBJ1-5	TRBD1	CASSRDRASNQPQHF	TGTGCCAGCAGCCGGGACAGGGCTAGCAATCAGCCCCAGCATTTT
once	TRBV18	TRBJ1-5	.	CASSQSTGNSNQPQHF	TGTGCCAGCTCACAATCGACAGGTAATAGCAATCAGCCCCAGCATTTT
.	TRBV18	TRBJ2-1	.	CASSPRQKAYNEQFF	TGTGCCAGCTCACCCCGACAGAAAGCCTACAATGAGCAGTTCTTC
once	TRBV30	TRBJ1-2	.	CAWRRGYGYTF	TGTGCCTGGAGGCGTGGCTATGGCTACACCTTC
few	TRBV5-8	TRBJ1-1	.	CASRHAKNTEAFF	TGTGCCAGCCGACACGCGAAGAACACTGAAGCTTTCTTT
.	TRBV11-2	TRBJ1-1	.	CASSLSSGNIEAFF	TGTGCCAGCAGCTTAAGCTCGGGGAACATTGAAGCTTTCTTT
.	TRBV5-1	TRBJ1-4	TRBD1	CASSRAGGDGEKLFF	TGCGCCAGCAGCAGAGCAGGGGGCGATGGGGAAAAACTGTTTTTT
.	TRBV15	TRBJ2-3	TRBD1	CATSRDLGQGPGDTQYF	TGTGCCACCAGCAGAGACCTGGGACAGGGGCCGGGAGATACGCAGTATTTT
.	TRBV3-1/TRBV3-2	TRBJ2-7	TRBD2	CASSLLAGPREQYF	TGTGCCAGCAGCCTTCTAGCGGGGCCTCGGGAGCAGTACTTC
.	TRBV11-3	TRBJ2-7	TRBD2	CASSSNGLAGDEQYF	TGTGCCAGCAGCTCAAACGGACTAGCGGGGGACGAGCAGTACTTC
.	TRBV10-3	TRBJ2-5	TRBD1	CAMNRGSGETQYF	TGTGCCATGAACAGGGGATCGGGGGAGACCCAGTACTTC
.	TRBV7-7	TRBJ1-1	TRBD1	CASSLNQGARAFF	TGTGCCAGCAGCTTAAACCAGGGGGCGCGGGCTTTCTTT
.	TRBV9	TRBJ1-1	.	CASSETGSEAFF	TGTGCCAGCAGCGAAACAGGGAGCGAAGCTTTCTTT
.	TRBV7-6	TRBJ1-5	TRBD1	CASSRMTGGRQPQHF	TGTGCCAGCAGCCGTATGACAGGGGGCCGTCAGCCCCAGCATTTT
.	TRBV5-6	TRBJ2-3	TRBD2	CASSLRTSGRTDTQYF	TGTGCCAGCAGCTTGCGGACTAGCGGGAGAACAGATACGCAGTATTTT